Below are 6 T cell receptor beta chains sequenced from a single sample in a study of control samples from healthy donors and cancer patients. Clones were sequenced by immunoSEQ multiplex PCR, and TCRdb holds only the in-frame ones, with some missing. Altogether roughly 18,000 clones are present, 70% to 90% being singletons, with the ten largest covering more than 7%. The sample was PBMCs. The receptors stem from a woman aged 55 to 70 with head and neck cancer.

The chain carries TRBV28 and TRBJ2-1; 7 positions agree with TRBD2. J gave up 5 bases and V 1 base, and 5 bases lay outside the gene matches. This CDR3 contains 15 residues. Germline V gives CDR1 MDHEN, CDR2 SYDVKM. The CDR3 bases are TGTGCCAGCAGTTTATTTACTAGCGCCCACAATGAGCAGTTCTTC. Its translation: CASSLFTSAHNEQFF.

V gene TRBV27 combines with J gene TRBJ1-2, with 7 bases fitting TRBD1. Germline assignment: CDR1 MNHEY and CDR2 SMNVEV (reference sequence). V lost 5 bases to trimming and J lost 2 bases; unmatched junction nucleotides: 5. The CDR3 extends over 14 amino acids. The CDR3 sequence is CASSRTGLNYGYTF. The DNA for the CDR3 is TGTGCCAGCAGTCGGACAGGATTAAACTATGGCTACACCTTC.

The sample holds a few counts of this clone. The rearrangement uses TRBV5-1 and TRBJ2-3, with D possibly matching TRBD2 (5 bases). V was clipped by 7 bases and J by 2 bases, with 11 bases between them. Germline CDR1 reads SGHRS; CDR2 reads YFSETQ. The CDR3 covers 13 residues. The CDR3 reads CASARGYTDTQYF. In nucleotides, the CDR3 is TGCGCCAGCGCACGAGGGTACACAGATACGCAGTATTTT. The whole variable domain, filled in from reference TRBV5-1 and TRBJ2-3, reads KAGVTQTPRYLIKTRGQQVTLSCSPISGHRSVSWYQQTPGQGLQFLFEYFSETQRNKGNFPGRFSGRQFSNSRSEMNVSTLELGDSALYLCASARGYTDTQYFGPGTRLTVL.

The chain employs TRBV19 and TRBJ2-7; 8 bases map to TRBD1. After removal of 3 bases from V and 4 bases from J, the junction contained 5 bases not matched to a gene. CDR3 size: 14 residues. Germline-derived CDR1 and CDR2 are LNHDA and SQIVND (reference sequence). CDR3 DNA sequence: TGTGCCAGTAGTATCAGAGACAGGGGATACGAGCAGTACTTC. It translates to CASSIRDRGYEQYF.

In its sample, this clone was seen a few times. The CDR3, as DNA: TGCGCCAGCAGCCAAGCCCCGGGACAGTCCTACGAGCAGTACTTC. It specifies CASSQAPGQSYEQYF. This sequence joins TRBV4-1 and TRBJ2-7; TRBD1 matches 7 bases. Germline lookup yields CDR1 MGHRA and CDR2 YSYEKL. The CDR3 totals 15 residues. Trimming took 1 base from V and 1 from J; bases not matched to a gene: 4.

The rearrangement joins TRBV28 to TRBJ1-5; 7 bases are a match to TRBD1. The CDR3 is 17 residues long. Germline V gene sequence: CDR1 MDHEN, CDR2 SYDVKM. The V gene end was trimmed by 4 bases and the J gene end by 3 bases; junction bases not matched to a gene: 12. The CDR3 region has the DNA TGTGCCAGCAGTTCGATAGAGGGACAGTCAATCAATCAGCCCCAGCATTTT. This sequence encodes CASSSIEGQSINQPQHF.